This is a list of T cell receptor beta chains from one sample in a study of cytomegalovirus exposure and HLA in healthy donors. Sequencing used immunoSEQ multiplex PCR; TCRdb keeps in-frame clones, though not all of them. The data contain under 150,000 clones, about three quarters of them singletons. The sample consisted of PBMCs. These receptors came from a man younger than 45 in good health and CMV-seronegative. Each CDR3 is given with its conserved first and last residue. The D gene is left open where the match is weak. Size tells how often a clone was seen (once, few, many) or the class of an expanded clone, and some rows leave it out.

d_call	clone_size	cdr3_length	j_call	v_call	cdr3_aa	cdr3_nt
TRBD2	medium-sized	16	TRBJ2-4	TRBV5-6	CASSLVLAGGGNIQYF	TGTGCCAGCAGCTTGGTTCTAGCGGGAGGGGGGAACATTCAGTACTTC
TRBD1	.	13	TRBJ1-2	TRBV29-1	CSVRDRGSYGYTF	TGCAGCGTCCGGGACAGGGGTAGCTATGGCTACACCTTC
TRBD1	few	15	TRBJ1-5	TRBV7-9	CASSPGTAGGQPQHF	TGTGCCAGCAGCCCCGGGACAGCCGGGGGTCAGCCCCAGCATTTT
TRBD1	.	15	TRBJ2-7	TRBV7-9	CASSFRTGEDHEQYF	TGTGCCAGCAGCTTTCGGACAGGGGAGGACCACGAGCAGTACTTC
.	.	12	TRBJ2-1	TRBV28	CASSYSYNEQFF	TGTGCCAGCAGTTATTCATACAATGAGCAGTTCTTC
.	.	14	TRBJ2-1	TRBV19	CASSALLRENEQFF	TGTGCCAGTAGTGCCCTCCTACGGGAGAATGAGCAGTTCTTC
.	.	13	TRBJ2-7	TRBV5-1	CASSPDSAYEQYF	TGCGCCAGCAGCCCGGACAGCGCCTACGAGCAGTACTTC
.	.	14	TRBJ2-1	TRBV5-4	CASSFNGGLNEQFF	TGTGCCAGCAGCTTTAACGGGGGTTTAAATGAGCAGTTCTTC
.	.	14	TRBJ1-1	TRBV6-6	CASSLPGQTTEAFF	TGTGCCAGCAGTCTCCCGGGACAAACTACTGAAGCTTTCTTT
.	.	14	TRBJ1-1	TRBV30	CAWSPRRQVIEAFF	TGTGCCTGGAGTCCACGGCGACAGGTAATTGAAGCTTTCTTT
TRBD1	.	14	TRBJ2-7	TRBV2	CASSRDRGSHEQYF	TGTGCCAGCAGCCGGGACAGGGGGTCCCACGAGCAGTACTTC
.	.	13	TRBJ2-5	TRBV18	CASSPTREETQYF	TGTGCCAGCTCACCAACTCGGGAGGAGACCCAGTACTTC
.	few	15	TRBJ2-7	TRBV25-1	CASSEWGEPRHEQYF	TGTGCCAGCAGTGAATGGGGGGAGCCGAGACACGAGCAGTACTTC
TRBD2	.	15	TRBJ2-3	TRBV6-1	CASSEAAGGSDTQYF	TGTGCCAGCAGTGAGGCTGCGGGAGGGTCAGATACGCAGTATTTT
TRBD2	.	14	TRBJ2-1	TRBV7-2	CASSLGTSGGPWFF	TGTGCCAGCAGCTTAGGGACTAGCGGGGGCCCTTGGTTCTTC
TRBD1	.	14	TRBJ2-7	TRBV5-8	CASSLGGQGYEQYF	TGTGCCAGCAGCTTGGGGGGACAGGGTTACGAGCAGTACTTC
TRBD1	.	16	TRBJ2-5	TRBV6-5	CASSYSMTGVQETQYF	TGTGCCAGCAGTTACTCGATGACAGGGGTCCAAGAGACCCAGTACTTC
TRBD1	.	12	TRBJ2-1	TRBV11-3	CASSQGASEQFF	TGTGCCAGCAGCCAGGGGGCAAGTGAGCAGTTCTTC
TRBD1	.	14	TRBJ2-7	TRBV7-6	CASSSGTAYYEQYF	TGTGCCAGCAGCTCCGGGACAGCGTACTACGAGCAGTACTTC
TRBD1	few	14	TRBJ1-4	TRBV5-4	CASSLGQGREKLFF	TGTGCCAGCAGCTTGGGACAGGGGAGGGAAAAACTGTTTTTT
TRBD2	.	15	TRBJ2-2	TRBV9	CASSTSGGSTGELFF	TGTGCCAGCAGCACTAGCGGGGGGTCTACCGGGGAGCTGTTTTTT
TRBD2	few	14	TRBJ2-7	TRBV7-2	CASSSPGGTYEQYF	TGTGCCAGCAGCTCCCCGGGGGGAACCTACGAGCAGTACTTC
.	.	16	TRBJ2-5	TRBV11-3	CASSLVPRGWGETQYF	TGTGCCAGCAGCTTAGTTCCCAGAGGGTGGGGAGAGACCCAGTACTTC
TRBD1	once	13	TRBJ1-1	TRBV28	CASSLSGQVEAFF	TGTGCCAGCAGTTTATCGGGACAGGTTGAAGCTTTCTTT
.	.	12	TRBJ1-2	TRBV27	CASSFRGGGYTF	TGTGCCAGCAGTTTTCGGGGGGGTGGCTACACCTTC
TRBD2	.	15	TRBJ2-1	TRBV6-1	CASSAPVLAGYEQFF	TGTGCCAGCAGTGCCCCGGTACTAGCGGGGTATGAGCAGTTCTTC
TRBD1	.	15	TRBJ1-5	TRBV11-2	CASSQTGGDNQPQHF	TGTGCCAGCAGCCAGACAGGGGGAGACAATCAGCCCCAGCATTTT
TRBD1	.	16	TRBJ1-2	TRBV27	CASSLSGQGTLYGYTF	TGTGCCAGCAGTTTATCGGGACAGGGAACCCTCTATGGCTACACCTTC
.	.	12	TRBJ1-3	TRBV5-1	CASKSSGNTIYF	TGCGCCAGCAAGAGCTCTGGAAACACCATATATTTT
TRBD1	.	14	TRBJ1-5	TRBV28	CASSLGTGSQPQHF	TGTGCCAGCAGTTTAGGGACAGGCAGTCAGCCCCAGCATTTT
TRBD2	.	13	TRBJ2-1	TRBV30	CAGTGLALSEQFF	TGTGCCGGAACGGGACTAGCGCTGTCGGAGCAGTTCTTC
TRBD1	.	14	TRBJ1-4	TRBV18	CASSLRDSNEKLFF	TGTGCCAGCTCACTCAGGGACAGTAATGAAAAACTGTTTTTT
.	.	16	TRBJ1-4	TRBV4-3	CASSQGVSRGSEKLFF	TGCGCCAGCAGCCAAGGGGTTAGCAGGGGAAGTGAAAAACTGTTTTTT
.	.	13	TRBJ2-7	TRBV10-3	CAISESQRHEQYF	TGTGCCATCAGTGAGAGTCAGCGCCACGAGCAGTACTTC
.	.	12	TRBJ2-3	TRBV10-3	CAISVWASPQYF	TGTGCCATCAGTGTATGGGCTAGCCCGCAGTATTTT
TRBD2	.	15	TRBJ2-1	TRBV7-3	CASSLTWEGYNEQFF	TGTGCCAGCAGCTTGACGTGGGAGGGGTACAATGAGCAGTTCTTC
.	.	16	TRBJ1-1	TRBV6-5	CASSYERTSGATEAFF	TGTGCCAGCAGTTACGAACGGACTAGCGGGGCCACTGAAGCTTTCTTT
TRBD1	.	18	TRBJ1-1	TRBV5-4	CASSFRTGALGSNTEAFF	TGTGCCAGCAGCTTTAGGACAGGGGCCCTGGGGTCGAACACTGAAGCTTTCTTT
TRBD2	once	16	TRBJ2-7	TRBV4-3	CASSQDLAGAPYEQYF	TGCGCCAGCAGCCAAGATTTAGCGGGGGCCCCCTACGAGCAGTACTTC
TRBD1	few	15	TRBJ2-7	TRBV5-8	CASSQQTGGSYEQYF	TGTGCCAGCAGCCAGCAGACAGGGGGATCCTACGAGCAGTACTTC
.	.	14	TRBJ1-5	TRBV28	CASSLLWGEQPQHF	TGTGCCAGCAGTTTATTGTGGGGGGAACAGCCCCAGCATTTT
.	.	15	TRBJ1-2	TRBV6-5	CASSRQQATNYGYTF	TGTGCCAGTAGTCGACAGCAGGCGACGAACTATGGCTACACCTTC
TRBD1	few	16	TRBJ1-5	TRBV6-5	CASSSKQGALGQPQHF	TGTGCCAGCAGTTCTAAACAGGGGGCACTTGGTCAGCCCCAGCATTTT